This T cell receptor (beta chain) is from a study of T cell repertoires in cytomegalovirus infection. Germline assignment: CDR1 MNHEY and CDR2 SVGEGT. Between the trimmed V and J ends, which lost 6 bases and 5 bases, there was a span of 7 bases. CDR3 length: 12 amino acids. TCRdb used MiXCR to reprocess the reads, holding one entry per CDR3 protein. The sample has 35,000 to 55,000 distinct CDR3 sequences; nearly 20% are singletons. About this clonotype itself: The antigen is unknown.

The J gene is TRBJ2-2, the V gene TRBV6-2 or TRBV6-3; possible D gene TRBD2, 6 bases. This sample comprised CD8+ T cells from cultured PBMCs, obtained from culture after CMV antigen stimulation. The sequence derives from a human donor in good health (CMV status not recorded). Some clones in this sample may be carry-over from other donors' samples. The CDR3 loop is CASRRETGELFF. The CDR3 coding sequence is TGTGCCAGCAGACGGGAGACCGGGGAGCTGTTTTTT.